Shown below are 21 T cell receptor beta chains from a single sample sequenced in a study of blood T cell repertoires in COVID-19. Here immunoSEQ multiplex PCR was the method, and the copy in TCRdb shows in-frame clones only, minus some. The table lists under 60,000 clones, about nine tenths of them singletons. Sequenced sample: peripheral blood. The receptor set was obtained from a human donor with acute or convalescent COVID-19. The donor label of this sample is uncertain.

V and J are TRBV3-1 (or the pseudogene TRBV3-2) and TRBJ1-1, with 7 bases matching TRBD1. This CDR3 spans 15 amino acids. The junction had 6 bases not matched to a gene; V was cut back by 4 bases and J by 1 base. Germline CDR1 and CDR2: LGHDT and YNNKEL (reference sequence). The CDR3 loop reads CASSRRQGGNTEAFF. CDR3 coding DNA: TGTGCCAGCAGCCGGCGACAGGGAGGGAACACTGAAGCTTTCTTT.

This clone was observed a single time. The J gene is TRBJ1-4, the V gene TRBV3-1 (or the pseudogene TRBV3-2); a weak D match, TRBD1 (5 bases). CDR3 length: 15 amino acids. V gave up 0 bases and J gave up 8 bases, with 13 bases separating them. CDR1 LGHDT and CDR2 YNNKEL come from the germline V gene (reference sequence). CDR3 nucleotides: TGTGCCAGCAGCCAAGAGAGAGCAGGGAACGAAAAACTGTTTTTT. Translating it yields CASSQERAGNEKLFF.

This chain connects TRBV2 to TRBJ2-5; 7 nucleotides agree with TRBD1. Germline CDR1 reads SNHLY; CDR2 reads FYNNEI. The junction had 3 bases not matched to a gene; V was cut back by 8 bases and J by 0 bases. This CDR3 region has 13 residues. DNA for the CDR3: TGTGCCAGCCAGGGGGACAACCAAGAGACCCAGTACTTC. Residues: CASQGDNQETQYF.

The V and J genes are TRBV9 and TRBJ2-2; the match to TRBD2 covers 12 bases. The V gene's germline CDR1 is SGDLS and CDR2 YYNGEE. Trimming removed 4 bases from V and 3 bases from J; junction bases left unmatched: 16. The CDR3 runs 20 residues. CDR3 sequence: CASSSPRGTSGLRDTGELFF. CDR3 DNA: TGTGCCAGCAGCTCCCCAAGGGGGACTAGCGGGTTAAGGGACACCGGGGAGCTGTTTTTT.

This chain connects TRBV6-1 to TRBJ1-2; D remains ambiguous. CDR1 and CDR2 from the germline V gene are MNHNS and SASEGT. The V gene lost 2 bases and the J gene lost 2 bases, with 12 bases spanning the gap. The CDR3 covers 15 residues. CDR3 loop: CASSEMVGQNYGYTF. DNA for the CDR3: TGTGCCAGCAGTGAAATGGTTGGCCAAAACTATGGCTACACCTTC.

This clone has just a few counts. V usage is TRBV7-8 and J usage is TRBJ1-1; possibly TRBD1 for D (5 bases). The CDR3 is 12 amino acids. CDR1 is SGHVS, CDR2 FQNEAQ, per germline. V was clipped by 0 bases and J by 7 bases, with 6 bases between them. The CDR3 region is CASSLAQGEAFF. The CDR3 DNA reads TGTGCCAGCAGCTTAGCCCAGGGTGAAGCTTTCTTT.

The rearrangement links TRBV10-3 to TRBJ1-4; 7 nucleotides align to TRBD1. There are 15 residues in the CDR3. V was clipped by 8 bases and J by 3 bases; unmatched bases: 9. Germline V gives CDR1 ENHRY, CDR2 SYGVKD. CDR3 sequence (DNA): TGTGCCATCGGATCCTCCGGGACAGCTAATGAAAAACTGTTTTTT. It yields the protein CAIGSSGTANEKLFF.

The chain employs TRBV5-1 and TRBJ2-3; D call uncertain. Germline V gene lookup returns CDR1 SGHRS and CDR2 YFSETQ. This CDR3 region has 13 residues. V lost 1 base, J lost 4 bases, and 7 bases lay in between. The CDR3 DNA reads as TGCGCCAGCAGCTTGTTTGGAGCAGATACGCAGTATTTT. It codes for CASSLFGADTQYF.

The genes are TRBV7-3 and TRBJ2-7, with 8 bases matching TRBD2. Germline V gene data show CDR1 as SGHTA and CDR2 as FQGTGA. J lost 3 bases, V lost 5 bases, and 9 bases had no gene match. The CDR3 totals 15 residues. The CDR3 sequence is CASSKERERGYEQYF. The CDR3 coding sequence is TGTGCCAGCAGCAAGGAGCGGGAGAGGGGCTACGAGCAGTACTTC.

The chain uses TRBV9 and TRBJ1-1, with D unclear. Germline V CDR1 and CDR2: SGDLS, YYNGEE. This CDR3 has 13 amino acids. Deletions cut 2 bases from V and 2 bases from J, with 7 bases between. This CDR3 reads CASSVYINTEAFF. CDR3 nucleotide sequence: TGTGCCAGCAGCGTTTATATAAACACTGAAGCTTTCTTT.

The V and J genes are TRBV30 and TRBJ2-7, with a possible D match to TRBD1 (6 bases). CDR3 length: 12 amino acids. Trimming removed 1 base at V and 2 bases at J, with 6 bases between. Germline V gene lookup returns CDR1 GTSNPN and CDR2 SVGIG (reference sequence). The CDR3 DNA reads as TGTGCCTGGAGTGCAGGGGCCTACGAGCAGTACGTC. Amino acid sequence: CAWSAGAYEQYV.

The rearrangement joins TRBV6-1 to TRBJ2-5, with 14 positions matching TRBD2. Germline CDR1 reads MNHNS; CDR2 reads SASEGT. The CDR3 extends over 16 amino acids. V lost 4 bases to trimming and J lost 5 bases; unmatched junction nucleotides: 6. CDR3 in DNA: TGTGCCAGCAGTGCGGTGGGACTAGCGGGAGTTGAGACCCAGTACTTC. Translated: CASSAVGLAGVETQYF.

This CDR3 is CASSTAGTWLGETQYF. The CDR3, as DNA: TGTGCCAGTAGTACTGCCGGGACTTGGCTCGGAGAGACCCAGTACTTC. The chain joins TRBV19 to TRBJ2-5, with TRBD2 as a possible D gene (6 bases). Germline lookup yields CDR1 LNHDA and CDR2 SQIVND (reference sequence). Trimming removed 4 bases from V and 4 bases from J, with 19 bases in between. The CDR3 sequence is 16 residues long.

The chain carries TRBV15 and TRBJ2-3; no clear D. The CDR3 contains 12 residues. The germline gives CDR1 LNHNV, CDR2 YYDKDF (reference sequence). V lost 2 bases, J lost 5 bases, and 5 bases lay in between. The chain's CDR3 is CATSRTRDTQYF. As DNA, the CDR3 is TGTGCCACCAGCAGAACAAGAGATACGCAGTATTTT.

This clone came up once. The chain employs TRBV11-2 and TRBJ2-7; the match to TRBD2 covers 10 bases. CDR3 size: 12 residues. Germline trimming cut 5 bases from V and 5 bases from J; bases unmatched to any gene: 0. Germline V gene data show CDR1 as SGHAT and CDR2 as FQNNGV. The CDR3 spells CASSLAGDEQYF. The CDR3 coding sequence is TGTGCCAGCAGCCTAGCGGGAGACGAGCAGTACTTC.

The chain is built from TRBV18 and TRBJ2-2; 7 nucleotides match TRBD1. The CDR3 is 16 residues long. With 4 bases clipped from V and 3 bases from J, the junction kept 8 bases outside the gene matches. Germline CDR1 KGHSH, CDR2 LQKENI. This chain's CDR3 is CASSRTGTDYTGELFF. Here the CDR3 DNA reads TGTGCCAGCTCACGTACGGGGACAGATTACACCGGGGAGCTGTTTTTT.

The chain carries TRBV18 and TRBJ1-5, with a tentative D call TRBD1 (5 bases). Looked up from germline, CDR1 is KGHSH and CDR2 is LQKENI. The CDR3 runs to 14 residues. V lost 6 bases, J lost 3 bases, and 12 bases lay in between. This CDR3 reads CASSSRQTNQPQHF. The CDR3 nucleotides are TGTGCCAGCTCCTCCCGACAGACCAATCAGCCCCAGCATTTT.

This chain joins TRBV7-6 and TRBJ2-7, with D perhaps matching TRBD1 (6 bases). The V end lost 1 base, the J end lost 1 base, and 11 bases lay between the germline ends. Germline V gene sequence: CDR1 SGHVS, CDR2 FNYEAQ. CDR3 length equals 15 residues. The DNA for the CDR3 is TGTGCCAGCAGCTTAGGGACAGATCCTTCCTACGAGCAGTACTTC. This translates into CASSLGTDPSYEQYF.

As DNA, the CDR3 is TGTGCCAGCAGTTACTACAGGGACAAGGCCGGGGAGCTGTTTTTT. Encoded protein: CASSYYRDKAGELFF. The gene calls are TRBV6-5 and TRBJ2-2; D is possibly TRBD1 (6 bases). Per the germline V gene, CDR1 is MNHEY and CDR2 is SVGAGI. This CDR3 spans 15 amino acids. V was clipped by 1 base and J by 6 bases, with 12 bases between them.

The CDR3 spells CASSLGTGGIGELFF. The CDR3 bases are TGTGCCAGTAGCCTCGGGACAGGGGGCATCGGGGAGCTGTTTTTT. This rearrangement joins TRBV19 to TRBJ2-2, with 12 bases identical to TRBD1. The CDR3 is 15 amino acids. The germline V gene encodes CDR1 LNHDA and CDR2 SQIVND (reference sequence). V shed 6 bases, J shed 7 bases, and the junction held 6 bases outside the gene matches.

The chain couples TRBV27 to TRBJ1-5, with 9 bases fitting TRBD1. Per germline, CDR1 MNHEY and CDR2 SMNVEV (reference sequence). V gave up 6 bases and J gave up 4 bases; unmatched junction bases: 10. This CDR3 has 16 amino acids. The chain's CDR3 is CASRGRGGQGNQPQHF. The CDR3 DNA reads TGTGCCAGCAGAGGGAGGGGGGGACAGGGAAATCAGCCCCAGCATTTT.